This TCR beta chain was observed in a study of cytomegalovirus exposure and HLA in healthy donors. Study results and limitations: Altogether, 164 TCR beta chains were recorded as cytomegalovirus-associated.

This clone has a single count. The antigen remains unidentified. TCRdb's copy holds only in-frame clones and misses some; the assay was immunoSEQ multiplex PCR. The sample carries 250,000 to 300,000 clones, 70% to 90% recorded once. Trimming shortened V by 0 bases and J by 0 bases, and 9 bases separated the two germline ends. The CDR3 runs to 15 residues. CDR1 SGDLS and CDR2 YYNGEE come from the germline V gene. This clonotype was obtained from a woman aged 18-35 years in good health and CMV-seronegative. The chain couples TRBV9 to TRBJ1-1; D is possibly TRBD1 (5 bases). Material for sequencing was PBMCs. The CDR3 reads CASSVGAGLNTEAFF. The CDR3 DNA reads as TGTGCCAGCAGCGTAGGGGCAGGGTTGAACACTGAAGCTTTCTTT.